Presented here are 26 T cell receptor beta chains from one specimen sequenced in a study of technical replicates of blood from a few donors. Clones were sequenced by immunoSEQ multiplex PCR, and TCRdb holds only the in-frame ones, with some missing. This sample has tens of thousands of clones, with roughly 93% found just once. The specimen sequenced was T cells isolated from PBMCs. The source is a human donor in good health.

This rearrangement joins TRBV28 to TRBJ1-2; no firm D call. Trimming removed 4 bases at V and 2 bases at J, with 8 bases between. CDR3 length equals 13 residues. Germline V lookup: CDR1 MDHEN, CDR2 SYDVKM. The DNA for the CDR3 is TGTGCCAGCAGTTCCCGACTCAACTATGGCTACACCTTC. This translates into CASSSRLNYGYTF.

The J gene is TRBJ1-4, the V gene TRBV7-9; 9 bases fit TRBD1. The CDR3 runs 16 residues. The ends lost 4 bases at V and 8 bases at J; junction bases unmatched: 11. Germline lookup yields CDR1 SEHNR and CDR2 FQNEAQ (reference sequence). The CDR3 spells CASSSTGGGTREKLFF. The CDR3, as DNA: TGTGCCAGCAGCTCGACAGGGGGTGGGACGCGGGAAAAACTGTTTTTT.

V and J are TRBV29-1 and TRBJ2-1, with 9 bases fitting TRBD1. CDR3 size: 13 residues. Germline V gene sequence: CDR1 SQVTM, CDR2 ANQGSEA. With V trimmed by 7 bases and J by 7 bases, 8 bases remained unmatched. The CDR3 bases are TGCAGCGCCGACGGGACAGGGATTAATGAGCAGTTCTTC. Translated: CSADGTGINEQFF.

The CDR3 sequence is CASSLRYEQFF. CDR3 DNA sequence: TGTGCCAGCAGTCTCCGGTACGAGCAGTTCTTC. V usage is TRBV7-2 and J usage is TRBJ2-1, with D unresolved. Per germline, CDR1 SGHTA and CDR2 FQGNSA. This CDR3 has 11 amino acids. Trimming left V 6 bases short and J 10 bases short, with 10 bases between.

This chain uses TRBV7-9 with TRBJ2-7; perhaps TRBD1 as D (5 bases). CDR1 and CDR2 (germline): SEHNR, FQNEAQ (reference sequence). The CDR3 is 17 amino acids. V lost 4 bases, J lost 4 bases, and 23 bases lay in between. CDR3 residues: CASSSINSGQRGYEQYF. CDR3 sequence (DNA): TGTGCCAGCAGCTCTATTAATAGTGGACAAAGGGGTTACGAGCAGTACTTC.

The chain employs TRBV6-4 and TRBJ2-1; 13 positions agree with TRBD2. Germline V CDR1 and CDR2: MRHNA, SNTAGT. V was clipped by 6 bases and J by 8 bases; unmatched bases: 7. The CDR3 length is 15 residues. The CDR3 here is CASRPGLAGRDEQFF. The CDR3 DNA sequence: TGTGCCAGCAGACCGGGACTAGCGGGACGGGATGAGCAGTTCTTC.

The rearrangement joins TRBV30 to TRBJ2-4; 7 bases align to TRBD1. This CDR3 has 18 residues. After removal of 3 bases from V and 1 base from J, the junction contained 15 bases not matched to a gene. Germline lookup yields CDR1 GTSNPN and CDR2 SVGIG (reference sequence). The CDR3 region is CAWSGDRDFSMAKNIQYF. The DNA of the CDR3 is TGTGCCTGGAGCGGGGACAGAGACTTCTCTATGGCCAAAAACATTCAGTACTTC. The full variable domain, with the rest looked up from reference TRBV30 and TRBJ2-4, is SQTIHQWPATLVQPVGSPLSLECTVEGTSNPNLYWYRQAAGRGLQLLFYSVGIGQISSEVPQNLSASRPQDRQFILSSKKLLLSDSGFYLCAWSGDRDFSMAKNIQYFGAGTRLSVL.

The DNA for the CDR3 is TGCGCCAGCAGCTTGCCCCCCCTGAATGAGCAGTTCTTC. As protein: CASSLPPLNEQFF. This chain connects TRBV5-1 to TRBJ2-1; no definite D call. CDR1 SGHRS and CDR2 YFSETQ come from the germline V gene. The CDR3 totals 13 residues. V lost 1 base to trimming and J lost 7 bases, with 9 bases between them.

The V gene is TRBV6-1, the J gene TRBJ1-3, with 9 bases fitting TRBD1. Germline V gives CDR1 MNHNS, CDR2 SASEGT. The V segment lost 6 bases and the J segment 8 bases; nucleotides outside the gene matches: 8. The length of the CDR3 is 14 residues. Here the CDR3 DNA reads TGTGCCAGCAGCCGGGACAGGGTGGTGGACACCATATATTTT. As protein: CASSRDRVVDTIYF.

V usage is TRBV5-6 and J usage is TRBJ2-4; D might be TRBD2 (6 bases). Germline assignment: CDR1 SGHDT and CDR2 YYEEEE. The CDR3 is 16 residues long. V was pared by 1 base and J by 2 bases, with 13 bases between. CDR3 protein: CASSLRRGSSKNIQYF. The CDR3 region has the DNA TGTGCCAGCAGCTTGAGGCGGGGTAGTTCCAAAAACATTCAGTACTTC.

The V gene is TRBV19, the J gene TRBJ2-5; D call uncertain. V was shortened by 5 bases and J by 5 bases, with 12 bases between the two germline ends. The V gene's germline CDR1 is LNHDA and CDR2 SQIVND (reference sequence). The CDR3 has 13 residues. The CDR3 DNA is TGTGCCAGTAGTCAGGTCGATGGGGAGACCCAGTACTTC. Protein product: CASSQVDGETQYF.

This sequence joins TRBV11-2 and TRBJ2-7; 7 nucleotides match TRBD1. The V gene's germline CDR1 is SGHAT and CDR2 FQNNGV. The CDR3 sequence is 18 residues long. The trim removed 0 bases at V and 12 bases at J, leaving 23 bases unmatched. The CDR3: CASSLDFLMTGLSVRPYF. The CDR3 DNA sequence: TGTGCCAGCAGCTTAGACTTCCTGATGACAGGGCTTTCTGTCCGGCCGTACTTC.

The CDR3 nucleotides are TGCGCCAGCAGCCTCGGGACAGTGTTATCAGATACGCAGTATTTT. Residues: CASSLGTVLSDTQYF. The chain uses TRBV4-1 and TRBJ2-3; TRBD1 matches at 7 bases. The CDR3 sequence is 15 residues long. CDR1 MGHRA and CDR2 YSYEKL come from the germline V gene. V lost 4 bases to trimming and J lost 4 bases; unmatched junction nucleotides: 8.

The V and J genes are TRBV28 and TRBJ1-5; TRBD1 matches at 9 bases. CDR3 length: 15 residues. With 4 bases clipped from V and 11 bases from J, the junction kept 12 bases outside the gene matches. Germline V gene data show CDR1 as MDHEN and CDR2 as SYDVKM. The DNA for the CDR3 is TGTGCCAGCAGTTCGGGACAGGGATTGCCTGAAGCCCAGCATTTT. As protein: CASSSGQGLPEAQHF.

CDR3 sequence reads: CASSYSRGDGYTF. The CDR3 DNA sequence: TGTGCCAGCAGTTACTCCAGGGGGGATGGCTACACCTTC. This sequence joins TRBV6-5 and TRBJ1-2; 7 bases match TRBD1. The CDR3 is 13 amino acids. The trim removed 0 bases at V and 6 bases at J, leaving 1 base unmatched. Germline CDR1 is MNHEY and CDR2 is SVGAGI.

This clone has only one observation. CDR3 sequence (DNA): TGCAGCGTTGCACCCAGACTTTCCACAGATACGCAGTATTTT. As protein: CSVAPRLSTDTQYF. V is TRBV29-1 and J is TRBJ2-3; D not resolved. The CDR3 spans 14 residues. Germline CDR1 reads SQVTM; CDR2 reads ANQGSEA. V was pared by 4 bases and J by 2 bases, with 13 bases between.

The chain couples TRBV5-4 to TRBJ2-5; weak D call: TRBD1 (6 bases). Germline V gene data show CDR1 as SGHNT and CDR2 as YYREEE (reference sequence). This CDR3 is 13 amino acids long. V was cut by 0 bases and J by 7 bases, with 10 bases left in between. The CDR3 coding sequence is TGTGCCAGCAGCTTGGACAGGGAAGGGACCCAGTACTTC. This gives the protein CASSLDREGTQYF.

The chain uses TRBV18 and TRBJ1-6; maybe TRBD1 (5 bases). Germline V gene data show CDR1 as KGHSH and CDR2 as LQKENI. Trimming took off 3 bases at V and 5 bases at J, with 14 bases between the two ends. This CDR3 region has 16 residues. CDR3 bases: TGTGCCAGCTCACCTCGGTCAGGGAAGGATAATTCACCCCTCCACTTT. This sequence encodes CASSPRSGKDNSPLHF. Full variable domain (missing parts from reference TRBV18 and TRBJ1-6): NAGVMQNPRHLVRRRGQEARLRCSPMKGHSHVYWYRQLPEEGLKFMVYLQKENIIDESGMPKERFSAEFPKEGPSILRIQQVVRGDSAAYFCASSPRSGKDNSPLHFGNGTRLTVT.

V is TRBV9 and J is TRBJ1-2; D is perhaps TRBD1 (5 bases). The V gene lost 4 bases and the J gene lost 4 bases, with 14 bases spanning the gap. The CDR3 totals 14 residues. Germline lookup yields CDR1 SGDLS and CDR2 YYNGEE. In DNA, the CDR3 is TGTGCCAGCAGCAAGACAGCCGTAAGCTATGGCTACACCTTC. This sequence encodes CASSKTAVSYGYTF.

The V call is TRBV5-1, the J call TRBJ2-7; maybe TRBD1 (6 bases). Per the germline V gene, CDR1 is SGHRS and CDR2 is YFSETQ. The CDR3 is made up of 14 amino acids. V was cut by 0 bases and J by 4 bases, with 11 bases left in between. CDR3 coding DNA: TGCGCCAGCAGCTTGGAGCAGGGGACGTACGAGCAGTACTTC. Translation: CASSLEQGTYEQYF.

The chain has TRBV9 and TRBJ1-1, with a possible D match to TRBD1 (6 bases). V shed 0 bases and J shed 3 bases, with 12 bases lying between them. The CDR3 loop spans 15 amino acids. Germline CDR1 is SGDLS and CDR2 is YYNGEE. For the CDR3, the DNA is TGTGCCAGCAGCGTAGGCGGCAGGGGAGACACTGAAGCTTTCTTT. It specifies CASSVGGRGDTEAFF.

The chain uses TRBV6-1 and TRBJ1-2; TRBD1 agrees at 7 bases. The CDR3 is made up of 14 amino acids. The V segment lost 6 bases and the J segment 4 bases; nucleotides outside the gene matches: 8. Germline values: CDR1 MNHNS, CDR2 SASEGT. The CDR3 DNA follows: TGTGCCAGCAGCTACAGGGGTGAGAGCTATGGCTACACCTTC. It yields the protein CASSYRGESYGYTF.

The V and J genes are TRBV5-1 and TRBJ1-3; possibly TRBD1 for D (6 bases). The CDR3 runs to 17 residues. The germline gives CDR1 SGHRS, CDR2 YFSETQ. Trimming cost V 4 bases and J 0 bases, with 17 bases left between them. CDR3 nucleotides: TGCGCCAGCAGCAGATGGACAGCAGAGGACTCTGGAAACACCATATATTTT. Amino acids: CASSRWTAEDSGNTIYF.

The chain joins TRBV6-5 to TRBJ1-1; D not resolved. Trimming removed 0 bases at V and 10 bases at J, with 12 bases between. The CDR3 spans 13 residues. Germline assignment: CDR1 MNHEY and CDR2 SVGAGI. CDR3 sequence reads: CASSYSIRGGAFF. DNA of the CDR3: TGTGCCAGCAGTTACTCGATTCGGGGAGGAGCTTTCTTT.

This clone was recorded once. The chain combines TRBV29-1 with TRBJ1-4, with D possibly being TRBD1 (6 bases). V was trimmed by 7 bases and J by 4 bases, leaving 7 bases between them. CDR1 SQVTM and CDR2 ANQGSEA come from the germline V gene. The CDR3 totals 11 residues. DNA of the CDR3: TGCAGCGCGGACAGTAATGAAAAACTGTTTTTT. Protein sequence: CSADSNEKLFF.

J is TRBJ2-1 and V is TRBV11-2; 7 bases are shared with TRBD2. CDR3 length: 16 residues. Germline values: CDR1 SGHAT, CDR2 FQNNGV. The junction had 9 bases not matched to a gene; V was cut back by 4 bases and J by 3 bases. DNA of the CDR3: TGTGCCAGCAGCTCACCACCCGGGAGGAACTACAATGAGCAGTTCTTC. Protein sequence: CASSSPPGRNYNEQFF.